Presented here are 14 T cell receptor beta chains from one specimen sequenced in a study of cytomegalovirus exposure and HLA in healthy donors (dated by TCRdb to the late 2010s). Library creation used the immunoSEQ multiplex PCR assay. The multiplex PCR relied on a mix of 60 forward primers for TCR Vbeta segments and 13 reverse primers for TCR Jbeta segments. Imported from immuneACCESS, the table was reduced by TCRdb to in-frame sequences with V and J called. These copies leave out some clones; in studies compared against another copy, an unresolved V gene accounts for under half, and the cause of the remainder is not known. The sample records 90,000 to 120,000 clones, less than 80% of which are singletons. The ten largest clonotypes hold approximately 3% of the sample. The sequencing sample was made of PBMCs. The origin of the receptors is a woman between 35 and 50 years old in good health and CMV-seronegative.

The rearrangement joins TRBV7-8 to TRBJ2-7; 7 nucleotides agree with TRBD2. J lost 2 bases, V lost 1 base, and 8 bases had no gene match. Germline V gene lookup returns CDR1 SGHVS and CDR2 FQNEAQ. This CDR3 has 16 residues. The CDR3 DNA follows: TGTGCCAGCAGCTTAGATTGGCGGGGGACCACCTACGAGCAGTACTTC. Translated: CASSLDWRGTTYEQYF.

This sequence joins TRBV30 and TRBJ1-2; tentatively, D is TRBD1 (6 bases). Per germline, CDR1 GTSNPN and CDR2 SVGIG (reference sequence). The V end lost 4 bases, the J end lost 4 bases, and 19 bases lay between the germline ends. This CDR3 is built from 15 residues. The CDR3 reads CAWTDPRRGPYGYTF. The CDR3 DNA follows: TGTGCCTGGACCGACCCCCGCAGGGGCCCCTATGGCTACACCTTC. Full variable domain (rest looked up from reference TRBV30 and TRBJ1-2): SQTIHQWPATLVQPVGSPLSLECTVEGTSNPNLYWYRQAAGRGLQLLFYSVGIGQISSEVPQNLSASRPQDRQFILSSKKLLLSDSGFYLCAWTDPRRGPYGYTFGSGTRLTVV.

The chain recombines TRBV5-1 with TRBJ2-3, with TRBD2 matching over 11 bases. The CDR3 consists of 14 residues. After removal of 3 bases from V and 7 bases from J, the junction contained 4 bases not matched to a gene. Germline V CDR1 and CDR2: SGHRS, YFSETQ. The DNA of the CDR3 is TGCGCCAGCAGCTCCGCTAGCGGGGGGTATACGCAGTATTTT. Its protein product is CASSSASGGYTQYF.

The rearrangement uses TRBV9 and TRBJ2-5; D unresolved. The CDR3 spans 10 residues. The V end was cut by 5 bases, the J end by 7 bases, with 6 bases between. The germline gives CDR1 SGDLS, CDR2 YYNGEE. The CDR3 bases are TGTGCCAGCAGTTCGGTGACCCAGTACTTC. Encoded protein: CASSSVTQYF. Based on the CDR3 plus reference TRBV9 and TRBJ2-5, the full variable domain is DSGVTQTPKHLITATGQRVTLRCSPRSGDLSVYWYQQSLDQGLQFLIQYYNGEERAKGNILERFSAQQFPDLHSELNLSSLELGDSALYFCASSSVTQYFGPGTRLLVL.

This clone has just a few counts. V is TRBV25-1 and J is TRBJ1-5; no definite D call. Germline V gene lookup returns CDR1 MGHDK and CDR2 SYGVNS. CDR3 length: 15 amino acids. V lost 0 bases, J lost 4 bases, and 10 bases lay in between. This CDR3 is CASSEYSNPNQPQHF. In nucleotides, the CDR3 is TGTGCCAGCAGTGAATATAGTAACCCAAATCAGCCCCAGCATTTT.

The chain is built from TRBV5-1 and TRBJ2-3; D perhaps matches TRBD2 (6 bases). The CDR3 spans 15 residues. V gave up 1 base and J gave up 7 bases, with 16 bases separating them. Germline values: CDR1 SGHRS, CDR2 YFSETQ. CDR3 coding DNA: TGCGCCAGCAGCTTGTCTTGGCTAGGGAGGAATACGCAGTATTTT. Its translation is CASSLSWLGRNTQYF.

The chain couples TRBV5-4 to TRBJ1-2; a weak D match, TRBD1 (5 bases). This CDR3 contains 14 residues. V lost 0 bases to trimming and J lost 4 bases, with 10 bases between them. Germline V CDR1 and CDR2: SGHNT, YYREEE (reference sequence). As DNA, the CDR3 is TGTGCCAGCAGCTTGGGGGGGGTCCCCTATGGCTACACCTTC. Amino acid sequence: CASSLGGVPYGYTF.

This clone has more than one count but fewer than ten. CDR3 nucleotide sequence: TGCGCCAGCAGCTTGGTGGGACAGAACACTGAAGCTTTCTTT. As protein: CASSLVGQNTEAFF. The gene calls are TRBV5-1 and TRBJ1-1, with D possibly matching TRBD1 (6 bases). The CDR3 is 14 residues long. Trimming removed 0 bases from V and 1 base from J, with 7 bases in between. CDR1 is SGHRS and CDR2 is YFSETQ in the germline V gene.

The V and J genes are TRBV5-4 and TRBJ1-1; 9 bases agree with TRBD1. The J segment lost 0 bases and the V segment lost 3 bases, leaving 9 bases of the junction unmatched. Germline assignment: CDR1 SGHNT and CDR2 YYREEE (reference sequence). This CDR3 is built from 17 residues. CDR3 sequence (DNA): TGTGCCAGCAGCTCCCGTGGGGGGACAGGGATGAACACTGAAGCTTTCTTT. It specifies CASSSRGGTGMNTEAFF.

The chain uses TRBV5-1 and TRBJ2-2, with no clear D. The length of the CDR3 is 14 residues. Germline loops: CDR1 SGHRS, CDR2 YFSETQ. V shed 2 bases and J shed 3 bases, with 8 bases lying between them. The CDR3 loop reads CASSLNTYTGELFF. Written as DNA, the CDR3 is TGCGCCAGCAGCTTAAATACATACACCGGGGAGCTGTTTTTT.

This clone was seen only once. The V gene is TRBV4-2, the J gene TRBJ2-5; TRBD2 matches 7 bases. CDR1 LGHNA and CDR2 YNFKEQ come from the germline V gene. The CDR3 spans 14 residues. The V gene end was trimmed by 6 bases and the J gene end by 2 bases; junction bases not matched to a gene: 6. The CDR3 loop is CASSPSGVQETQYF. CDR3 nucleotides: TGTGCCAGCAGTCCTAGCGGAGTACAAGAGACCCAGTACTTC.

The chain links TRBV28 to TRBJ2-3; D is perhaps TRBD1 (7 bases). This CDR3 is built from 13 residues. Trimming removed 5 bases from V and 4 bases from J, with 10 bases in between. Germline CDR1 reads MDHEN; CDR2 reads SYDVKM. The DNA for the CDR3 is TGTGCCAGCAGTCCAGGGGGGCCAGATACGCAGTATTTT. This codes for CASSPGGPDTQYF.

The chain carries TRBV4-1 and TRBJ1-4; the match to TRBD1 covers 7 bases. Germline loops: CDR1 MGHRA, CDR2 YSYEKL. The CDR3 contains 16 residues. The trim removed 1 base at V and 7 bases at J, leaving 9 bases unmatched. CDR3 in DNA: TGCGCCAGCAGCCAAGGATTAGAGAAGGGGGCTGAAAAACTGTTTTTT. As protein: CASSQGLEKGAEKLFF.

The chain links TRBV19 to TRBJ2-7, with 7 positions matching TRBD1. J gave up 3 bases and V 3 bases, and 11 bases lay outside the gene matches. CDR3 length: 16 residues. CDR1 is LNHDA, CDR2 SQIVND, per germline (reference sequence). Written as DNA, the CDR3 is TGTGCCAGTAGTATGAGACCGGGACAGTGGGGCTACGAGCAGTACTTC. Amino acid sequence: CASSMRPGQWGYEQYF.